This T cell receptor beta chain is drawn from a study of shared clonotypes between healthy human individuals. Measured with immunoSEQ multiplex PCR; TCRdb has only the in-frame clones, and not every one. The profile shows under 2.5 million clones, roughly 92% of them singletons. This clone was seen once. Trimming took off 2 bases at V and 2 bases at J, with 13 bases between the two ends. This CDR3 has 15 amino acids. Germline V gives CDR1 SGHAT, CDR2 FQNNGV. Sequenced input: naive CD4+ T cells from PBMCs. Subset indicated: CD45RA+ positively selected. The chain combines TRBV11-2 with TRBJ2-7; either TRBD1 or TRBD2 may fit D (5 bases each). The TCR was taken from a young man in good health. Some clones in this sample may be carry-over from other donors' samples. The CDR3 sequence: CASSLTGTEAYEQYF. For the CDR3, the DNA is TGTGCCAGCAGCTTAACCGGGACGGAAGCCTACGAGCAGTACTTC.